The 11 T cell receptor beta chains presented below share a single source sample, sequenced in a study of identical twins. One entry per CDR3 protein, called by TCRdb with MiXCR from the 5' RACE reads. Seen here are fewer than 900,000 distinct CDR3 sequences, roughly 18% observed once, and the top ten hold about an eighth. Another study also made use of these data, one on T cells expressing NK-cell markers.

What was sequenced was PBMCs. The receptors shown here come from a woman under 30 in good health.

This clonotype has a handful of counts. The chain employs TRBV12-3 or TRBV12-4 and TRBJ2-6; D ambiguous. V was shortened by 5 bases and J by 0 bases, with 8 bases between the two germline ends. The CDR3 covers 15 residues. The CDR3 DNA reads TGTGCCAGCAGTATTCTTACCTCTGGGGCCAACGTCCTGACTTTC. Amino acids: CASSILTSGANVLTF.

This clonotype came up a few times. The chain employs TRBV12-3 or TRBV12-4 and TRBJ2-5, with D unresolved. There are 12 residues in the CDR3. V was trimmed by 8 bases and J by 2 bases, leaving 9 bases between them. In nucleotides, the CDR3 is TGTGCCAGCGGACGCAAGCAAGAGACCCAGTACTTC. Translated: CASGRKQETQYF.

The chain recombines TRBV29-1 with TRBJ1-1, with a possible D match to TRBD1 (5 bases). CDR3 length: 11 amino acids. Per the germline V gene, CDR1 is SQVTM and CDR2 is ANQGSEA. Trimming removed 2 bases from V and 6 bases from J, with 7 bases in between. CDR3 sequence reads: CSVETGAEAFF. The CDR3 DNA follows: TGCAGCGTTGAAACGGGGGCTGAAGCTTTCTTT.

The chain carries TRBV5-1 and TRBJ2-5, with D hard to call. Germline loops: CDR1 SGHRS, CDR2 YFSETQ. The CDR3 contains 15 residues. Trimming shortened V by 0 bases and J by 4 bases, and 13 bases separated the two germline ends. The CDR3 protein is CASSLGQWSGETQYF. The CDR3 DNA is TGCGCCAGCAGCTTGGGGCAGTGGAGTGGAGAGACCCAGTACTTC.

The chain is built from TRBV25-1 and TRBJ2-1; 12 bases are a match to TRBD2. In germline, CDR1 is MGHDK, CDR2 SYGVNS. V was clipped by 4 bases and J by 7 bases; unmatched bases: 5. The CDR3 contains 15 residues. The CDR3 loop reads CASSGLAGVWNEQFF. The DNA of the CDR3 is TGTGCCAGCAGTGGACTAGCGGGAGTCTGGAATGAGCAGTTCTTC. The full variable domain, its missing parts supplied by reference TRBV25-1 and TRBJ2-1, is EADIYQTPRYLVIGTGKKITLECSQTMGHDKMYWYQQDPGMELHLIHYSYGVNSTEKGDLSSESTVSRIRTEHFPLTLESARPSHTSQYLCASSGLAGVWNEQFFGPGTRLTVL.

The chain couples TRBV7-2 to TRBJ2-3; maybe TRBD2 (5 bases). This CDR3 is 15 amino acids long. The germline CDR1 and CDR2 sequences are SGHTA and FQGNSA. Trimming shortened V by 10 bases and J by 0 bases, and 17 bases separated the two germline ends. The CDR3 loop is CATQYERISTDTQYF. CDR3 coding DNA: TGTGCCACCCAGTACGAGCGGATTAGCACAGATACGCAGTATTTT.

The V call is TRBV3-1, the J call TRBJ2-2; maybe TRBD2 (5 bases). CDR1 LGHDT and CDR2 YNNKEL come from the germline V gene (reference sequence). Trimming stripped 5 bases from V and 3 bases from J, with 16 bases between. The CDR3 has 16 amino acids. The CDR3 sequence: CASSFIPGSDTGELFF. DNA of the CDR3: TGTGCCAGCAGCTTCATTCCGGGATCTGACACCGGGGAGCTGTTTTTT. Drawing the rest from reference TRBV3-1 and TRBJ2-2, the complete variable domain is DTAVSQTPKYLVTQMGNDKSIKCEQNLGHDTMYWYKQDSKKFLKIMFSYNNKELIINETVPNRFSPKSPDKAHLNLHINSLELGDSAVYFCASSFIPGSDTGELFFGEGSRLTVL.

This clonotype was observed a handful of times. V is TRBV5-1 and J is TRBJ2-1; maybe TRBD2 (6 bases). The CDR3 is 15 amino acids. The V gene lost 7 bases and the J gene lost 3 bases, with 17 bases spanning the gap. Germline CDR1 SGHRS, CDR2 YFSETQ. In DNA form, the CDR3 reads TGCGCCAGCGGAGTCGGAGGGACCCACTACAATGAGCAGTTCTTC. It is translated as CASGVGGTHYNEQFF. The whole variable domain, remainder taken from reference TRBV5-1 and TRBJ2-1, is KAGVTQTPRYLIKTRGQQVTLSCSPISGHRSVSWYQQTPGQGLQFLFEYFSETQRNKGNFPGRFSGRQFSNSRSEMNVSTLELGDSALYLCASGVGGTHYNEQFFGPGTRLTVL.

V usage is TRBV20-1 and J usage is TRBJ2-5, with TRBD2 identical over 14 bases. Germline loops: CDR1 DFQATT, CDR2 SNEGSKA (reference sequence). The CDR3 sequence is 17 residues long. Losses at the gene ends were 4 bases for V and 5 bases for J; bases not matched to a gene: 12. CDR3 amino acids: CSATPGTSGSEGETQYF. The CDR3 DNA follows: TGCAGTGCTACCCCCGGGACTAGCGGGAGCGAGGGGGAGACCCAGTACTTC.

The CDR3 DNA is TGCGCCAGCAGCCTAAGCCTTGCCGGACTAGCGGGAGGTCACGAGCAGTACTTC. It yields the protein CASSLSLAGLAGGHEQYF. V and J are TRBV4-3 and TRBJ2-7; 14 nucleotides agree with TRBD2. The CDR3 consists of 18 residues. V was clipped by 4 bases and J by 5 bases; unmatched bases: 13. Germline loops: CDR1 LGHNA, CDR2 YSLEER.

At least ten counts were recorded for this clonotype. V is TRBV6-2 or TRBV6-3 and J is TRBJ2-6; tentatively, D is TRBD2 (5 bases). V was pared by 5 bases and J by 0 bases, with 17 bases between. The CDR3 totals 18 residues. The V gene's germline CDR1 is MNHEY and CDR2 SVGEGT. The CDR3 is CASSPTPGSASGANVLTF. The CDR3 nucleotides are TGTGCCAGCAGTCCAACTCCGGGAAGCGCCTCTGGGGCCAACGTCCTGACTTTC.